This T cell receptor (beta chain) is drawn from a study of T cells after posttransplantation cyclophosphamide. Findings and caveats of the study: Tissue-infiltrating T cells from skin or gut overlapped little with blood T cells. Later blood repertoires were often dominated by clones from the donor CD8+ memory compartment.

Sequencing used immunoSEQ multiplex PCR; TCRdb keeps in-frame clones, though not all of them. The sample contains 30,000 to 40,000 clones, none of them singletons. The related graft donor's blood sample was taken on the day of bone marrow donation. This clone was recorded many times. Its cognate antigen is unknown. The receptor comes from a man aged 45-65 years in good health, CMV-negative, and a related stem cell transplant donor. Specimen: PBMCs.

As DNA, the CDR3 is TGCAGCGTTGAAGACCCAGACAGGGATGGCTACACCTTC. This translates into CSVEDPDRDGYTF. The chain combines TRBV29-1 with TRBJ1-2; TRBD1 matches 7 bases. Germline V lookup: CDR1 SQVTM, CDR2 ANQGSEA. The V and J ends lost 0 bases and 6 bases, in that order; junction bases with no gene match: 4. CDR3 length: 13 amino acids.